This T cell receptor (beta chain) was captured in a study of cytomegalovirus exposure and HLA in healthy donors. Study observations and caveats: The later analysis indicated that the majority of CMV-associated TCR beta chains appeared HLA-restricted. The study designated 150 to 200 TCR beta chains cytomegalovirus-associated.

PCR amplification relied on 60 Vbeta primers (plus 13 Jbeta primers). Here immunoSEQ multiplex PCR was the method, and the copy in TCRdb shows in-frame clones only, minus some. Of some 150,000 clones in the sample, around 80% were seen once. Points on this clone: The antigen is not known.

CDR1 and CDR2 from the germline V gene are MNHEY and SMNVEV (reference sequence). Losses at the gene ends were 4 bases for V and 3 bases for J; bases not matched to a gene: 8. This CDR3 comprises 18 residues. Donors showed nominal health when sampled, although they likely had unrecorded immune exposures. The sample taken for sequencing was PBMCs. The source of this sequence is a female donor in good health and CMV-seronegative. The chain couples TRBV27 to TRBJ2-6; 11 nucleotides agree with TRBD1. CDR3 protein: CASSSRTGGANGANVLTF. The CDR3, as DNA: TGTGCCAGCAGTTCTAGGACAGGGGGCGCCAATGGGGCCAACGTCCTGACTTTC.